This T cell receptor beta chain emerged from a study of shared clonotypes between healthy human individuals. General study points: The diversity represented, both genetic and in exposure history, was limited by few donors.

The CDR3 contains 11 residues. Looked up from germline, CDR1 is MNHGY and CDR2 is SAAAGT. Trimming shortened V by 10 bases and J by 3 bases, and 10 bases separated the two germline ends. Of note for this clone: Its antigen is unidentified.

Researchers ran the assay at a deep level. Genomic DNA of each subset was evenly split across several immunoSEQ plates. This table comes from immunoSEQ multiplex PCR, and its TCRdb copy is limited to in-frame clones, with some not included. This table has roughly 2 million clones, approximately 94% appearing once. Donors, without exception, were Caucasian adults residing in Nashville, Tennessee. The chain is built from TRBV6-8 and TRBJ2-7; D unresolved. The source of this sequence is a man in his late teens or twenties in good health. The sample taken for sequencing was naive CD4+ T cells sorted from blood. Noted subset: CD45RA+ positively selected. Here the CDR3 DNA reads TGTGCCACCTTCTCCCTCTACGAGCAGTACTTC. Encoded protein: CATFSLYEQYF.